The clone carrying this T cell receptor beta chain was seen a single time. A second PCR of 7 to 11 cycles used a sample-barcoded 5' primer and a J-beta primer mix. TCRdb passed the 5' RACE reads through MiXCR, listing each CDR3 protein once. Seen here are about 730,000 distinct CDR3 sequences, roughly 41% observed once, and the top ten hold approximately 22%. This specimen belongs to a study of blood T cells in healthy people across ages. The sample comprised blood. This clonotype was obtained from a woman aged 55-70 years in good health.

The CDR3 here is CSAKTTGNQPQHF. In DNA, the CDR3 is TGCAGTGCTAAGACGACAGGGAATCAGCCCCAGCATTTT. The genes are TRBV20-1 and TRBJ1-5; 7 bases agree with TRBD1. V gave up 4 bases and J gave up 4 bases; unmatched junction bases: 4. The CDR3 is 13 residues long. Per the germline V gene, CDR1 is DFQATT and CDR2 is SNEGSKA (reference sequence).